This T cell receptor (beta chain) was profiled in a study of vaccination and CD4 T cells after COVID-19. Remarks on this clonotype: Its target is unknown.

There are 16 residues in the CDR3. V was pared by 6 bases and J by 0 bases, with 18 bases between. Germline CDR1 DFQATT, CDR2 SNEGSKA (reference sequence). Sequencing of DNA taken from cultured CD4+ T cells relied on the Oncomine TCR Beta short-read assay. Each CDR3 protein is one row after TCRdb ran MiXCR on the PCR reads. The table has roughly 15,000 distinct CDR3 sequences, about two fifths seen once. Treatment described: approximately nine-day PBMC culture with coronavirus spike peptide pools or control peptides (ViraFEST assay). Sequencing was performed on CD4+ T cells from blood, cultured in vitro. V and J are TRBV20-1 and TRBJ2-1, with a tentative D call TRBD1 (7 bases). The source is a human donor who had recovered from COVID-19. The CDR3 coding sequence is TGCAGTGCGCAGGGGGGCCCGGGGAGCTCCTACAATGAGCAGTTCTTC. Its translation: CSAQGGPGSSYNEQFF.